Listed here is a single T cell receptor (beta chain). The data were obtained in a study of blood T cell repertoires in COVID-19. Study as a whole: Whether acute or convalescent, the COVID-19 samples came from the United States, Italy and Spain. PBMCs, B-cell-depleted T cells, or T cells provided the cDNA or gDNA that made up the material.

CDR1 and CDR2 from the germline V gene are MDHEN and SYDVKM. The CDR3 has 19 amino acids. V shed 6 bases, J shed 2 bases, and the junction held 15 bases outside the gene matches. Methods used by the authors: The authors estimated nucleated cell counts from reference gene primer amplification. Only in-frame clones appear in the TCRdb table, and some are missing; sequencing was by immunoSEQ multiplex PCR. The DNA gave D and trimming, while V, J and clone size come from that table. The sample has roughly 70,000 clones, more than 90% seen once. V and J are TRBV28 and TRBJ2-6; TRBD1 matches 8 bases. The origin of this receptor is a human donor with active COVID-19. The donor label of this sample is uncertain. Sequencing was performed on peripheral blood. The CDR3 spells CASSIYVWDRLAGANVLTF. The CDR3 nucleotides read TGTGCCAGCAGCATTTACGTATGGGACAGGCTCGCTGGGGCCAACGTCCTGACTTTC.